Below are 19 T cell receptor beta chains sequenced from a single sample in a study of neurological immune-mediated disorders. TCRdb redid the calling of the 5' RACE reads with MiXCR, one entry per CDR3 protein. The sample has some 20,000 distinct CDR3 sequences; around 9.3% are singletons. Input material: PBMCs. The receptors were gathered from a woman between 55 and 75 years old with HTLV-1-associated myelopathy (HAM/TSP).

This clonotype occurred many times. This chain joins TRBV20-1 and TRBJ2-7; 9 nucleotides agree with TRBD2. CDR3 length: 14 residues. Germline lookup yields CDR1 DFQATT and CDR2 SNEGSKA (reference sequence). V was clipped by 4 bases and J by 3 bases; unmatched bases: 7. CDR3 protein: CSATGPAGGYEQYF. CDR3 sequence (DNA): TGCAGTGCTACTGGACCAGCGGGGGGCTACGAGCAGTACTTC.

This clonotype was seen many times. V and J are TRBV7-2 and TRBJ1-3, with a tentative D call TRBD1 (6 bases). V was cut by 4 bases and J by 4 bases, with 17 bases left in between. In germline, CDR1 is SGHTA, CDR2 FQGNSA. This CDR3 comprises 16 residues. Here the CDR3 reads CASSSYHTGTGNTIYF. The CDR3 DNA follows: TGTGCCAGCAGCTCGTATCATACAGGGACAGGAAACACCATATATTTT.

Ten or more counts support this clonotype. The genes are TRBV20-1 and TRBJ2-4, with D possibly TRBD1 on 5 matching bases. Germline-derived CDR1 and CDR2 are DFQATT and SNEGSKA (reference sequence). The V gene lost 0 bases and the J gene lost 0 bases, with 15 bases spanning the gap. The CDR3 has 17 amino acids. The CDR3 sequence: CSARDPQGSLAKNIQYF. DNA of the CDR3: TGCAGTGCTAGAGACCCCCAGGGTAGCCTAGCCAAAAACATTCAGTACTTC.

This clonotype was recorded many times. The V call is TRBV20-1, the J call TRBJ2-5, with D possibly TRBD2 on 5 matching bases. Germline V CDR1 and CDR2: DFQATT, SNEGSKA (reference sequence). The CDR3 is 13 residues long. Trimming pared 1 base from V and 7 bases from J, leaving 13 bases between. The CDR3 sequence is CSARGGWVGTQYF. The DNA for the CDR3 is TGCAGTGCTAGAGGCGGGTGGGTCGGGACCCAGTACTTC.

This clonotype was observed many times. V and J are TRBV6-5 and TRBJ1-5; D gene unclear. V lost 5 bases, J lost 3 bases, and 8 bases lay in between. Per germline, CDR1 MNHEY and CDR2 SVGAGI. The CDR3 loop spans 13 amino acids. CDR3 DNA sequence: TGTGCCAGCAGTCTAAGAGTCAATCAGCCCCAGCATTTT. Amino acid sequence: CASSLRVNQPQHF.

There are many counts of this clonotype. This sequence joins TRBV12-3 or TRBV12-4 and TRBJ2-7, with TRBD2 as a possible D gene (6 bases). V was trimmed by 3 bases and J by 4 bases, leaving 13 bases between them. The CDR3 contains 14 residues. The CDR3 DNA follows: TGTGCCAGCAGTTTTGGGGTGGGGGGTTACGAGCAGTACTTC. Translation gives CASSFGVGGYEQYF.

Within the sample, this clonotype is medium-sized. The CDR3 reads CASKGGVGTEAFF. CDR3 bases: TGTGCCAGCAAGGGAGGCGTTGGGACTGAAGCTTTCTTT. The chain joins TRBV2 to TRBJ1-1; D gene unclear. Trimming shortened V by 7 bases and J by 5 bases, and 14 bases separated the two germline ends. This CDR3 is built from 13 residues. CDR1 SNHLY and CDR2 FYNNEI come from the germline V gene. Combining the CDR3 with reference TRBV2 and TRBJ1-1 gives the whole variable domain EPEVTQTPSHQVTQMGQEVILRCVPISNHLYFYWYRQILGQKVEFLVSFYNNEISEKSEIFDDQFSVERPDGSNFTLKIRSTKLEDSAMYFCASKGGVGTEAFFGQGTRLTVV.

This clonotype is categorized as medium-sized (0.01 to 0.1%). The V call is TRBV20-1, the J call TRBJ1-3; TRBD1 matches at 9 bases. The V segment lost 3 bases and the J segment 2 bases; nucleotides outside the gene matches: 17. The CDR3 totals 19 residues. The V gene's germline CDR1 is DFQATT and CDR2 SNEGSKA (reference sequence). CDR3: CSASPRTGEGVVPGNTIYF. The CDR3 DNA follows: TGCAGTGCTAGCCCTAGGACAGGGGAAGGTGTAGTCCCTGGAAACACCATATATTTT.

This clonotype was observed at least ten times. The chain has TRBV5-1 and TRBJ2-3, with 10 positions matching TRBD2. The V and J ends lost 6 bases and 4 bases, in that order; junction bases with no gene match: 8. The germline gives CDR1 SGHRS, CDR2 YFSETQ. This CDR3 comprises 15 residues. This CDR3 is CASTRAGGPPDTQYF. Here the CDR3 DNA reads TGCGCCAGCACGCGAGCGGGGGGGCCTCCAGATACGCAGTATTTT.

This clonotype was counted at least ten times. The rearrangement uses TRBV30 and TRBJ1-4, with 9 bases fitting TRBD1. V was clipped by 4 bases and J by 8 bases; unmatched bases: 5. Per germline, CDR1 GTSNPN and CDR2 SVGIG (reference sequence). The CDR3 loop spans 13 amino acids. CDR3 in amino acids: CAWKGTGTEKLFF. In nucleotides, the CDR3 is TGTGCCTGGAAGGGGACAGGGACGGAAAAACTGTTTTTT.

This clonotype was recorded at least ten times. The CDR3, as DNA: TGCAGTGCTAGGGGTGTGACAGATACGCAGTATTTT. Translated, it gives CSARGVTDTQYF. This chain joins TRBV20-1 and TRBJ2-3; D is ambiguous. Germline V lookup: CDR1 DFQATT, CDR2 SNEGSKA (reference sequence). The V gene lost 3 bases and the J gene lost 3 bases, with 7 bases spanning the gap. The CDR3 length is 12 residues.

This clonotype was detected ten times or more. This chain joins TRBV6-1 and TRBJ2-3; 11 bases fit TRBD1. Germline V gene sequence: CDR1 MNHNS, CDR2 SASEGT. CDR3 size: 16 residues. J was trimmed by 2 bases and V by 4 bases; bases with no gene match: 5. The CDR3 region is CASSVGTGGITDTQYF. For the CDR3, the DNA is TGTGCCAGCAGTGTTGGGACAGGGGGGATCACAGATACGCAGTATTTT.

This clonotype was observed at least ten times. V usage is TRBV7-2 and J usage is TRBJ2-6; D gene ambiguous. The CDR3 spans 18 residues. The germline V gene has CDR1 SGHTA and CDR2 FQGNSA. Trimming took off 1 base at V and 0 bases at J, with 13 bases between the two ends. Written as DNA, the CDR3 is TGTGCCAGCAGCTTAGTTTTAGGCGGCTACTCTGGGGCCAACGTCCTGACTTTC. It encodes CASSLVLGGYSGANVLTF.

This clonotype was recorded at least ten times. The chain joins TRBV20-1 to TRBJ1-2; 8 positions match TRBD1. The ends lost 3 bases at V and 3 bases at J; junction bases unmatched: 3. Germline CDR1 is DFQATT and CDR2 is SNEGSKA (reference sequence). The CDR3 has 13 residues. CDR3 bases: TGCAGTGCTAGGCCGACAGGGGACTATGGCTACACCTTC. This translates into CSARPTGDYGYTF.

This clonotype was observed many times. V usage is TRBV20-1 and J usage is TRBJ1-2; D may be TRBD1 (5 bases). CDR1 and CDR2 (germline): DFQATT, SNEGSKA (reference sequence). The CDR3 covers 18 residues. V shed 3 bases and J shed 4 bases, with 27 bases lying between them. The CDR3 coding sequence is TGCAGTGCTAGTCTCGGAGGGACCACTTTTGCTAGGGCCTATGGCTACACCTTC. Translating it yields CSASLGGTTFARAYGYTF.

In DNA, the CDR3 is TGTGCCAGCAGTTTGGCCAGGGGGCATGGCTACACCTTC. This encodes CASSLARGHGYTF. This chain uses TRBV12-3 or TRBV12-4 with TRBJ1-2; 8 bases fit TRBD1. The junction had 3 bases not matched to a gene; V was cut back by 3 bases and J by 6 bases. The CDR3 runs to 13 residues.

This clonotype was found many times. The chain links TRBV20-1 to TRBJ2-3; tentatively, D is TRBD2 (5 bases). There are 15 residues in the CDR3. In germline, CDR1 is DFQATT, CDR2 SNEGSKA (reference sequence). V lost 0 bases to trimming and J lost 3 bases, with 13 bases between them. The CDR3 sequence: CSARDSAAVTDTQYF. In DNA form, the CDR3 reads TGCAGTGCTAGAGATTCAGCGGCAGTTACAGATACGCAGTATTTT.

This clonotype was seen repeatedly, ten times or more. The chain employs TRBV7-2 and TRBJ2-3; 9 bases agree with TRBD2. The CDR3 spans 17 residues. Per germline, CDR1 SGHTA and CDR2 FQGNSA. The V gene end was trimmed by 8 bases and the J gene end by 0 bases; junction bases not matched to a gene: 12. In DNA form, the CDR3 reads TGTGCCAGCCGACCTGGGGCCAGCGGGGGGAGCACAGATACGCAGTATTTT. It yields the protein CASRPGASGGSTDTQYF.

This clonotype was seen ten or more times. J is TRBJ2-7 and V is TRBV20-1; D unresolved. From germline, CDR1 is DFQATT and CDR2 SNEGSKA (reference sequence). Trimming took off 6 bases at V and 2 bases at J, with 11 bases between the two ends. The CDR3 length is 12 residues. The CDR3 here is CSARSGTYEQYF. The CDR3 nucleotides are TGCAGTGCCCGCAGTGGTACCTACGAGCAGTACTTC.